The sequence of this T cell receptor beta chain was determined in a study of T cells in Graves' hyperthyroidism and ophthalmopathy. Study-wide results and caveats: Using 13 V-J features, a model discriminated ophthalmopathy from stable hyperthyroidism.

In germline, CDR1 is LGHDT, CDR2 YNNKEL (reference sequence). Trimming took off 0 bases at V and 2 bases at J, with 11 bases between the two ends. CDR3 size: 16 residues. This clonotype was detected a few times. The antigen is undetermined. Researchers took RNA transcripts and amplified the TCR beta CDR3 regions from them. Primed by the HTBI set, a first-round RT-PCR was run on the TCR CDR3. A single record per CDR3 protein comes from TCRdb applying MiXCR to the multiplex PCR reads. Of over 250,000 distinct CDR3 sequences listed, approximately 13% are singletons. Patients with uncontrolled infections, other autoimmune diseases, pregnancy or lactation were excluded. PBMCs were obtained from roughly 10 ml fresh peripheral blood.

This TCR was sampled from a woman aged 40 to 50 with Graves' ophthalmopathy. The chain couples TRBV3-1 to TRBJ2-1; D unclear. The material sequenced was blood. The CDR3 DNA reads TGTGCCAGCAGCCAAGATAGGGCAGGCCCCTACAATGAGCAGTTCTTC. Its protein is CASSQDRAGPYNEQFF.